Shown below are 11 T cell receptor beta chains from a single sample sequenced in a study of blood T cell repertoires in COVID-19. Assay: immunoSEQ multiplex PCR; the TCRdb copy retains only in-frame clones and omits some. The repertoire includes fewer than 300,000 clones, under 90% of them detected once, and around 7.8% sits in the top ten. The sample was peripheral blood. These receptors were taken from a human donor in a cohort sampled during active COVID-19.

V is TRBV5-1 and J is TRBJ2-2; TRBD2 matches 8 bases. Trimming took 5 bases from V and 8 from J; bases not matched to a gene: 17. Germline CDR1 and CDR2: SGHRS and YFSETQ. There are 17 residues in the CDR3. In DNA form, the CDR3 reads TGCGCCAGCAGACTCACCGGGACTAGGGTTTTACCGGGGGAGCTGTTTTTT. Amino acid sequence: CASRLTGTRVLPGELFF.

The chain couples TRBV18 to TRBJ2-4; D possibly corresponds to TRBD1 (6 bases). Trimming left V 4 bases short and J 6 bases short, with 10 bases between. The V gene's germline CDR1 is KGHSH and CDR2 LQKENI. This CDR3 contains 13 residues. The CDR3 protein is CASSLGAANIQYF. In DNA form, the CDR3 reads TGTGCCAGCTCACTGGGGGCGGCAAACATTCAGTACTTC.

V and J are TRBV3-1 (or the pseudogene TRBV3-2) and TRBJ1-5; D is unresolved. The V gene's germline CDR1 is LGHDT and CDR2 YNNKEL (reference sequence). Between the trimmed V and J ends, which lost 0 bases and 0 bases, there was a span of 15 bases. This CDR3 contains 18 residues. CDR3 DNA: TGTGCCAGCAGCCAAGATTCTCAGGCGCCAGTTAGCAATCAGCCCCAGCATTTT. It translates to CASSQDSQAPVSNQPQHF.

The CDR3 coding sequence is TGTGCCAGCAGCCACGACAGGGGTGACGAGCAGTACTTC. This translates into CASSHDRGDEQYF. The V and J genes are TRBV5-4 and TRBJ2-7; 8 bases align to TRBD1. The ends lost 4 bases at V and 5 bases at J; junction bases unmatched: 5. The CDR3 totals 13 residues. From germline, CDR1 is SGHNT and CDR2 YYREEE (reference sequence).

The chain has TRBV19 and TRBJ2-3; 10 bases are a match to TRBD1. The CDR3 loop spans 15 amino acids. Germline V gene sequence: CDR1 LNHDA, CDR2 SQIVND (reference sequence). The trim removed 5 bases at V and 4 bases at J, leaving 6 bases unmatched. DNA for the CDR3: TGTGCCAGTAGTGAGGGACAGGGGTGGGCAGATACGCAGTATTTT. Encoded protein: CASSEGQGWADTQYF.

This chain connects TRBV5-1 to TRBJ2-5, with TRBD1 identical over 7 bases. CDR1 SGHRS and CDR2 YFSETQ come from the germline V gene. The CDR3 runs to 14 residues. The V segment lost 4 bases and the J segment 2 bases; nucleotides outside the gene matches: 5. The CDR3 DNA is TGCGCCAGCAGCATCCGGACAGGTCAAGAGACCCAGTACTTC. Amino acids: CASSIRTGQETQYF.

The chain couples TRBV9 to TRBJ2-2; D unclear. Germline CDR1 SGDLS, CDR2 YYNGEE. The CDR3 runs to 13 residues. V shed 0 bases and J shed 6 bases, with 6 bases lying between them. The CDR3 DNA is TGTGCCAGCAGCGTAGGACTCCCCGGGGAGCTGTTTTTT. It yields the protein CASSVGLPGELFF. The full variable domain, completed using reference TRBV9 and TRBJ2-2, is DSGVTQTPKHLITATGQRVTLRCSPRSGDLSVYWYQQSLDQGLQFLIQYYNGEERAKGNILERFSAQQFPDLHSELNLSSLELGDSALYFCASSVGLPGELFFGEGSRLTVL.

This clone was seen once. J is TRBJ1-6 and V is TRBV18; 8 bases match TRBD1. Trimming removed 4 bases from V and 7 bases from J; junction bases left unmatched: 9. The CDR3 is made up of 16 amino acids. From germline, CDR1 is KGHSH and CDR2 LQKENI. The CDR3 sequence: CASSLMTGEGNSPLHF. For the CDR3, the DNA is TGTGCCAGCTCACTTATGACAGGGGAAGGAAATTCACCCCTCCACTTT.

The rearrangement links TRBV3-1 (or the pseudogene TRBV3-2) to TRBJ2-7, with D possibly TRBD2 on 6 matching bases. Trimming took off 1 base at V and 6 bases at J, with 10 bases between the two ends. The CDR3 totals 13 residues. CDR1 and CDR2 from the germline V gene are LGHDT and YNNKEL (reference sequence). For the CDR3, the DNA is TGTGCCAGCAGCCAAGTTATGGAGGGCGAGCAGTACTTC. Translated: CASSQVMEGEQYF.

The chain has TRBV9 and TRBJ2-7, with D possibly matching TRBD1 (5 bases). Germline V lookup: CDR1 SGDLS, CDR2 YYNGEE. The CDR3 contains 16 residues. V was clipped by 0 bases and J by 0 bases, with 13 bases between them. CDR3 coding DNA: TGTGCCAGCAGCGTAGGTGTGGTTACAGGCTCCTACGAGCAGTACTTC. Translated, it gives CASSVGVVTGSYEQYF.

The V and J genes are TRBV6-1 and TRBJ2-7, with D maybe TRBD2 (6 bases). The CDR3 is 14 amino acids. Trimming took 2 bases from V and 4 from J, leaving 12 bases between them. CDR1 and CDR2 (germline): MNHNS, SASEGT. CDR3 nucleotides: TGTGCCAGCAGTGAAACTGGAGGGTGGTACGAGCAGTACTTC. Its translation is CASSETGGWYEQYF.